These 2 T cell receptor beta chains share one sample of origin, sequenced in a study of T-cell memory formation after mild COVID-19. TCRdb re-derived calls from the 5' RACE reads in MiXCR, one entry per CDR3 protein. This table has hundreds of thousands of distinct CDR3 sequences, less than 9.5% appearing once. The specimen sequenced was PBMCs or a T cell subset sorted from them (not recorded which). The receptors come from a man aged 18 to 30 who had mild COVID-19 (a few samples of this study predate the infection). Cell type and time point are not known.

This chain joins TRBV5-1 and TRBJ2-7; 12 nucleotides align to TRBD1. The J segment lost 5 bases and the V segment lost 0 bases, leaving 0 bases of the junction unmatched. Germline V gene data show CDR1 as SGHRS and CDR2 as YFSETQ. The CDR3 sequence is 14 residues long. The CDR3: CASSLGDRGHEQYV. The CDR3 nucleotides are TGCGCCAGCAGCTTGGGGGACAGGGGGCACGAGCAGTACGTC.

This clonotype has just a few counts. The V call is TRBV6-2 or TRBV6-3, the J call TRBJ2-7; D may be TRBD1 (6 bases). This CDR3 comprises 13 residues. The ends were cut back, 4 bases at V and 3 bases at J, with 10 bases in the middle. CDR1 and CDR2 from the germline V gene are MNHEY and SVGEGT. CDR3 in amino acids: CASSSIQGYEQYV. DNA for the CDR3: TGTGCCAGCAGTTCGATACAGGGCTACGAGCAGTACGTC.